Presented here are 15 T cell receptor beta chains from one specimen sequenced in a study of HIV-infected patients and healthy controls (dated 2014 in TCRdb). Libraries were made using 5' RACE. Sequencing was carried out with an Illumina MiSeq. In TCRdb, the public reads were trimmed at Q25 with fastp and aligned with MiXCR, with productive beta chains retained. A single entry per CDR3 protein holds the most common genes and DNA from its merged rows. For this sample the table gives about 63,000 distinct CDR3 sequences, of which about a sixth were detected only once. Approximately 5.4% of the sample lies in the top ten. The sequencing input was CD4+ T cells from blood. These receptors all come from a human donor in good health.

This clonotype was seen only once. The chain joins TRBV19 to TRBJ2-3, with D uncertain. Germline CDR1 reads LNHDA; CDR2 reads SQIVND (reference sequence). The CDR3 runs to 12 residues. The V gene lost 1 base and the J gene lost 9 bases, with 8 bases spanning the gap. The CDR3 coding sequence is TGTGCCAGTAGTATAGGAGTGGGAACGCAGTATTTT. Residues: CASSIGVGTQYF.

This clonotype turned up a few times. This chain joins TRBV7-8 and TRBJ2-3; D perhaps matches TRBD1 (6 bases). The germline gives CDR1 SGHVS, CDR2 FQNEAQ. The germline V and J ends were trimmed by 1 base and 6 bases, with 14 bases remaining between them. This CDR3 spans 15 amino acids. The CDR3 here is CASSLESGAPDTQYF. The CDR3 DNA is TGTGCCAGCAGCTTAGAGTCAGGGGCGCCGGATACGCAGTATTTT.

In its sample, this clonotype was seen a few times. V and J are TRBV6-6 and TRBJ2-1, with 10 bases lining up with TRBD2. The CDR3 has 16 residues. Per germline, CDR1 MNHNY and CDR2 SVGAGI (reference sequence). V was clipped by 0 bases and J by 7 bases; unmatched bases: 6. CDR3 amino acids: CASSYSRIAGGNEQFF. The CDR3 nucleotides read TGTGCCAGCAGTTACTCCCGAATAGCGGGAGGTAATGAGCAGTTCTTC.

Written as DNA, the CDR3 is TGTGCCAGCAGTTTGGGGGCGAGGAACACTGAAGCTTTCTTT. Its translation: CASSLGARNTEAFF. The chain combines TRBV12-3 or TRBV12-4 with TRBJ1-1, with D tentatively TRBD1 (6 bases). V dropped 3 bases and J dropped 1 base, with 9 bases sitting between them. This CDR3 is 14 amino acids long.

The chain recombines TRBV27 with TRBJ2-3, with 7 bases lining up with TRBD2. The CDR3 loop spans 16 amino acids. The ends lost 5 bases at V and 11 bases at J; junction bases unmatched: 19. The V gene's germline CDR1 is MNHEY and CDR2 SMNVEV (reference sequence). As DNA, the CDR3 is TGTGCCAGCAGTGCAACAGCCTCATACGCGGGGAGGGGGCAGTATTTT. Amino acid sequence: CASSATASYAGRGQYF.

This clonotype came up a few times. The chain is built from TRBV7-8 and TRBJ2-3; D not certain. CDR3 length: 12 amino acids. V shed 3 bases and J shed 4 bases, with 5 bases lying between them. Germline loops: CDR1 SGHVS, CDR2 FQNEAQ. This chain's CDR3 is CASSFLADTQYF. The DNA of the CDR3 is TGTGCCAGCAGCTTTCTCGCAGATACGCAGTATTTT. Full variable domain (rest looked up from reference TRBV7-8 and TRBJ2-3): GAGVSQSPRYKVAKRGQDVALRCDPISGHVSLFWYQQALGQGPEFLTYFQNEAQLDKSGLPSDRFFAERPEGSVSTLKIQRTQQEDSAVYLCASSFLADTQYFGPGTRLTVL.

The chain couples TRBV6-6 to TRBJ1-6; D is possibly TRBD1 (6 bases). The CDR3 contains 13 residues. Germline values: CDR1 MNHNY, CDR2 SVGAGI (reference sequence). V was shortened by 9 bases and J by 7 bases, with 13 bases between the two germline ends. In nucleotides, the CDR3 is TGTGCCAGTAGGGACATCCTAAATTCACCCCTCCACTTT. Translating gives CASRDILNSPLHF.

Worth noting for this clonotype: Because the CDR3 is missing its conserved closing phenylalanine or tryptophan, this is likely a read error. The chain carries TRBV28 and TRBJ2-7; D not certain. The V end lost 5 bases, the J end lost 2 bases, and 10 bases lay between the germline ends. The CDR3 is made up of 13 amino acids. Looked up from germline, CDR1 is MDHEN and CDR2 is SYDVKM. The CDR3 region has the DNA TGTGCCAGCAGTCCCACCCACCCCTACGAGCAGTACTCC. This gives the protein CASSPTHPYEQYS.

The chain carries TRBV29-1 and TRBJ1-1; unclear D gene. The germline CDR1 and CDR2 sequences are SQVTM and ANQGSEA. V lost 6 bases and J lost 8, with 7 bases in between. The CDR3 loop spans 9 amino acids. The CDR3 loop reads CSVEREAFF. The DNA for the CDR3 is TGCAGCGTGGAGAGGGAAGCTTTCTTT.

V gene TRBV18 combines with J gene TRBJ2-5; D perhaps matches TRBD2 (5 bases). The V end lost 4 bases, the J end lost 2 bases, and 20 bases lay between the germline ends. The CDR3 totals 17 residues. Germline V gives CDR1 KGHSH, CDR2 LQKENI. The CDR3 bases are TGTGCCAGCTCACTTGTCGCATTCGGGAACTTTCAAGAGACCCAGTACTTC. This codes for CASSLVAFGNFQETQYF.

This clonotype has just one count. The J gene is TRBJ2-2, the V gene TRBV19; D is uncertain. This CDR3 region has 13 residues. V was clipped by 7 bases and J by 5 bases, with 11 bases between them. Per the germline V gene, CDR1 is LNHDA and CDR2 is SQIVND (reference sequence). DNA for the CDR3: TGTGCCAGTAAAATTTCCTCGACCGGGGAGCTGTTTTTT. Protein sequence: CASKISSTGELFF.

Comment on this clonotype: The junction shows a germline mismatch at one end, possibly a read error. The chain employs TRBV10-3 and TRBJ2-7, with 9 bases that match TRBD2. Germline CDR1 reads ENHRY; CDR2 reads SYGVKD. This CDR3 contains 13 residues. CDR3: CVISAGGPNEQYF. The CDR3 DNA reads TGTGTCATCAGTGCGGGAGGGCCCAACGAGCAGTACTTC.

The chain couples TRBV7-2 to TRBJ1-5; weak D call: TRBD1 (6 bases). The CDR3 runs 16 residues. Deletions cut 3 bases from V and 1 base from J, with 13 bases between. The V gene's germline CDR1 is SGHTA and CDR2 FQGNSA. The CDR3: CASSLVGAVSNQPQHF. The CDR3 DNA reads as TGTGCCAGCAGCTTGGTGGGGGCAGTAAGCAATCAGCCCCAGCATTTT.

The chain links TRBV5-4 to TRBJ2-7; maybe TRBD1 (6 bases). Per germline, CDR1 SGHNT and CDR2 YYREEE (reference sequence). The CDR3 has 18 residues. V was shortened by 3 bases and J by 0 bases, with 22 bases between the two germline ends. In nucleotides, the CDR3 is TGTGCCAGCAGCTCGTCGGTCCGGACAGAAACTCGCTCCTACGAGCAGTACTTC. It translates to CASSSSVRTETRSYEQYF.

Notes on this clonotype: At one of its ends the junction is not consistent with the germline gene, which may arise from a read error. V usage is TRBV7-2 and J usage is TRBJ2-7, with 9 bases aligning to TRBD2. This CDR3 spans 13 amino acids. CDR1 and CDR2 (germline): SGHTA, FQGNSA. This CDR3 is CASSIGVTSGPLF. For the CDR3, the DNA is TGTGCCAGCAGCATAGGGGTCACTAGCGGGCCTCTGTTC.